The subject of this entry is one T cell receptor beta chain. This sample is drawn from a study of OX40 agonist ivuxolimab in advanced cancers. The assay was immunoSEQ multiplex PCR, and TCRdb's table has in-frame clones only and misses some. The data hold 45,000 or so clones, with around nine tenths observed a single time. This sequence was found in an adult with an advanced solid tumor such as melanoma, head and neck, liver or kidney cancer. The sequences come from CD4+ or CD8+ T cells sorted from blood, collected in a trial of the OX40 agonist ivuxolimab.

Here the CDR3 reads CATSSDRQGATEAFF. Written as DNA, the CDR3 is TGTGCCACCAGCAGTGATAGACAGGGGGCAACTGAAGCTTTCTTT. The V and J genes are TRBV15 and TRBJ1-1; 10 bases align to TRBD1. Looked up from germline, CDR1 is LNHNV and CDR2 is YYDKDF (reference sequence). The CDR3 has 15 amino acids. After removal of 3 bases from V and 5 bases from J, the junction contained 6 bases not matched to a gene. The full variable domain, in which reference TRBV15 and TRBJ1-1 provide the parts outside the CDR3, is DAMVIQNPRYQVTQFGKPVTLSCSQTLNHNVMYWYQQKSSQAPKLLFHYYDKDFNNEADTPDNFQSRRPNTSFCFLDIRSPGLGDTAMYLCATSSDRQGATEAFFGQGTRLTVV.